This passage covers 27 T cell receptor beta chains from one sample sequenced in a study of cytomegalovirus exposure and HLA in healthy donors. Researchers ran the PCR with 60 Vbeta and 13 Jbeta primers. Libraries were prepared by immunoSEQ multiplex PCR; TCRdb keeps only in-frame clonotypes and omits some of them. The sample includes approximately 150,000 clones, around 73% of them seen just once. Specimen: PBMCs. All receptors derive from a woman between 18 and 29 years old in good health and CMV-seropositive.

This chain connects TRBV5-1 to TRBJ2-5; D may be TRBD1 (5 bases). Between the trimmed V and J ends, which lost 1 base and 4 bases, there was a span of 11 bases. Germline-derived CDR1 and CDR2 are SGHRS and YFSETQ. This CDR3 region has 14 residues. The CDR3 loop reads CASSLIQGPETQYF. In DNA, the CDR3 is TGCGCCAGCAGCTTGATTCAGGGCCCAGAGACCCAGTACTTC.

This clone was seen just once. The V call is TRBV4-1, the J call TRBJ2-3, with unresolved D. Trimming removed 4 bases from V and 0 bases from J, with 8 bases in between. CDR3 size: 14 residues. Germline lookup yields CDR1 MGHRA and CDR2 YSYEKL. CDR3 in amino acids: CASSPGASTDTQYF. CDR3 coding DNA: TGCGCCAGCAGCCCAGGTGCTAGCACAGATACGCAGTATTTT.

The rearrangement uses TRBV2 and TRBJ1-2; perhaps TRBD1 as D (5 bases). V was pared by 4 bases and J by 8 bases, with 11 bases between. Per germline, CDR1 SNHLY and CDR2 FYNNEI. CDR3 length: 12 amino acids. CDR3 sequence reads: CASSVWGGGYTF. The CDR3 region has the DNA TGTGCCAGCAGTGTCTGGGGGGGAGGCTACACCTTC.

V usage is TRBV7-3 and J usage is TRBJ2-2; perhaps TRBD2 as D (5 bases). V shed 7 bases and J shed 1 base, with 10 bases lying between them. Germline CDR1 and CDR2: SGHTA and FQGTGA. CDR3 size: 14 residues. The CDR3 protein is CASTSGGNTGELFF. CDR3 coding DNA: TGTGCCAGCACGAGCGGAGGGAACACCGGGGAGCTGTTTTTT.

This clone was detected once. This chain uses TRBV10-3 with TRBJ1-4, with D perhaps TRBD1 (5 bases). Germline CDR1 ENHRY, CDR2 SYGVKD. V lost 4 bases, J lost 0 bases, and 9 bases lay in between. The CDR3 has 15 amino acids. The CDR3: CAISGGVATNEKLFF. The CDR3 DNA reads TGTGCCATCAGTGGGGGGGTTGCAACTAATGAAAAACTGTTTTTT.

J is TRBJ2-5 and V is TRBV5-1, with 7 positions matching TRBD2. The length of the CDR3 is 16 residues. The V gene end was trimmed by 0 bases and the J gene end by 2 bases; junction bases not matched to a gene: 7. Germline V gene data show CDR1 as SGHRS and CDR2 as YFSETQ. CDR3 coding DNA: TGCGCCAGCAGCTTGGAAATGGCGGGGGAGCAAGAGACCCAGTACTTC. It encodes CASSLEMAGEQETQYF.

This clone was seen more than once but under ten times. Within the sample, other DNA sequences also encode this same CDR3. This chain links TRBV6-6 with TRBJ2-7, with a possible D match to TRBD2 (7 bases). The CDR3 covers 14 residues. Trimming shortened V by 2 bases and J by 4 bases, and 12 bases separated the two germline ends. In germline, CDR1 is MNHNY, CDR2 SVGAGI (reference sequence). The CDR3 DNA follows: TGTGCCAGCAGTTACGGAGGGGGGGCTTACGAGCAGTACTTC. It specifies CASSYGGGAYEQYF.

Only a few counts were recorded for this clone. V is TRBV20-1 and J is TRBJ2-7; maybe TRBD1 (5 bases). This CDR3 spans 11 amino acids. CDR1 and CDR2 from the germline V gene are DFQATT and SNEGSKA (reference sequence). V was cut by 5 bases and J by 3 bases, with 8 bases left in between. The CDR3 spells CSAFDSYEQYF. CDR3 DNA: TGCAGTGCTTTCGACAGCTACGAGCAGTACTTC.

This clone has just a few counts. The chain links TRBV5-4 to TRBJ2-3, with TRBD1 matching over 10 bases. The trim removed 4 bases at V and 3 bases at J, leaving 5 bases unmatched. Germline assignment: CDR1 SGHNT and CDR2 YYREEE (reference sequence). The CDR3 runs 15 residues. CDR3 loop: CASSRGDRGTDTQYF. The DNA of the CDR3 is TGTGCCAGCAGCCGGGGGGACAGGGGTACAGATACGCAGTATTTT.

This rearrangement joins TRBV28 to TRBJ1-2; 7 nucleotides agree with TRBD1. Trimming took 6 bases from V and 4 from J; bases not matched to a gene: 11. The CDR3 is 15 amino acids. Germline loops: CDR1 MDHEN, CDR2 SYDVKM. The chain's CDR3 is CASSARQGLVYGYTF. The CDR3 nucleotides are TGTGCCAGCAGCGCTAGACAGGGACTGGTCTATGGCTACACCTTC.

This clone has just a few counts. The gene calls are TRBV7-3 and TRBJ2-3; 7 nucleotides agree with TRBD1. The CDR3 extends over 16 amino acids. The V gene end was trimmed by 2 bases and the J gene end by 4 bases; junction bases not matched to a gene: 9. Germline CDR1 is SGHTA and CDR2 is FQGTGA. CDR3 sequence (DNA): TGTGCCAGCAGCTTACAGGTTGACAGGGACCCAGATACGCAGTATTTT. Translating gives CASSLQVDRDPDTQYF.

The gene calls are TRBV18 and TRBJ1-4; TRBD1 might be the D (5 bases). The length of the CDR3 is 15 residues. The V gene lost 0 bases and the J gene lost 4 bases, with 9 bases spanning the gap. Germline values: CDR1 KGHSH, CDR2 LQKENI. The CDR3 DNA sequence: TGTGCCAGCTCACCACCAAGGGGCGATAATGAAAAACTGTTTTTT. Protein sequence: CASSPPRGDNEKLFF.

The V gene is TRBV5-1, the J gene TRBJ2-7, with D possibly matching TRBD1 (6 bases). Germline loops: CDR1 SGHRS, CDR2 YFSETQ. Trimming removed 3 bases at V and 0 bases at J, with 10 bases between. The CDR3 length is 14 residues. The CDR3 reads CASSSRDTSYEQYF. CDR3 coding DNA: TGCGCCAGCAGCTCCCGGGACACCTCCTACGAGCAGTACTTC.

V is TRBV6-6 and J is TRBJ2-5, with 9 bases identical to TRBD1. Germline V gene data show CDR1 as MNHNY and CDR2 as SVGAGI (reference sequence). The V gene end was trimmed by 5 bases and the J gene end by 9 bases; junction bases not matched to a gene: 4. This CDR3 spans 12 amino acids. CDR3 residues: CASSKGQGSQYF. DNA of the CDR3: TGTGCCAGCAGTAAGGGACAGGGATCCCAGTACTTC.

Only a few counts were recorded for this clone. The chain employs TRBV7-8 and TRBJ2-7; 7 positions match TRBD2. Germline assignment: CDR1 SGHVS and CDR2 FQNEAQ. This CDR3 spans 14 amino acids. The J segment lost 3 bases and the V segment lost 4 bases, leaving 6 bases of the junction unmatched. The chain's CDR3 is CASSYRTSNYEQYF. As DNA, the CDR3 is TGTGCCAGCAGCTACCGGACTAGTAACTACGAGCAGTACTTC.

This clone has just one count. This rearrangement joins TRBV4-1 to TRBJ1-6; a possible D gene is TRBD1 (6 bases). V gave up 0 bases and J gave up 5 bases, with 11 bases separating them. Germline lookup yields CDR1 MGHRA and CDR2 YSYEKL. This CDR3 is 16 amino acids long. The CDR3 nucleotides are TGCGCCAGCAGCCAAGAATTTGGACAGAATAATTCACCCCTCCACTTT. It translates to CASSQEFGQNNSPLHF.

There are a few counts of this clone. In nucleotides, the CDR3 is TGCGCCAGCAGCTCAACAGGGGACAATGAGCAGTTCTTC. Residues: CASSSTGDNEQFF. The rearrangement uses TRBV5-1 and TRBJ2-1; 7 positions agree with TRBD1. Germline trimming cut 3 bases from V and 5 bases from J; bases unmatched to any gene: 2. Germline V gene lookup returns CDR1 SGHRS and CDR2 YFSETQ. The CDR3 runs to 13 residues. The full variable domain, rest sourced from reference TRBV5-1 and TRBJ2-1, is KAGVTQTPRYLIKTRGQQVTLSCSPISGHRSVSWYQQTPGQGLQFLFEYFSETQRNKGNFPGRFSGRQFSNSRSEMNVSTLELGDSALYLCASSSTGDNEQFFGPGTRLTVL.

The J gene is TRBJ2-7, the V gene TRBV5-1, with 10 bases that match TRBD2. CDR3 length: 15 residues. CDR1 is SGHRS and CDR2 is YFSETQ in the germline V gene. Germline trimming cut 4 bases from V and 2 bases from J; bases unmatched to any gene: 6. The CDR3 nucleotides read TGCGCCAGCAGCACCGGACTAGCGGCCCCCTACGAGCAGTACTTC. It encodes CASSTGLAAPYEQYF.

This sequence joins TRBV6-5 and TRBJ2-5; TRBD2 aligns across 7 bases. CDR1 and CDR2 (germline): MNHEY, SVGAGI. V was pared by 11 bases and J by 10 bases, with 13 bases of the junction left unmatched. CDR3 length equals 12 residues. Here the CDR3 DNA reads TGTGCCCTCGGGAGGCGCCAGGGCGGCCAGTACTTC. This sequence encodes CALGRRQGGQYF.

The CDR3 region has the DNA TGTGCCAGCAGTTTATCTCCGGGACAGGGGACAGCAGGGCTGTTTTTT. Encoded protein: CASSLSPGQGTAGLFF. V is TRBV28 and J is TRBJ2-2; 10 nucleotides match TRBD1. Germline V gene sequence: CDR1 MDHEN, CDR2 SYDVKM. V gave up 1 base and J gave up 13 bases; unmatched junction bases: 12. CDR3 length: 16 amino acids.

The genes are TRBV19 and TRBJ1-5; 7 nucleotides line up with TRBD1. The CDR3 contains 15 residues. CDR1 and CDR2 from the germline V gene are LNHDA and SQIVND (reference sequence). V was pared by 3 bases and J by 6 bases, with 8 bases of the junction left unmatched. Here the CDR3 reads CASSMVGQRSQPQHF. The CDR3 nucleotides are TGTGCCAGTAGTATGGTGGGACAGCGGAGTCAGCCCCAGCATTTT. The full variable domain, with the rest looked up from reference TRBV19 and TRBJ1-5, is DGGITQSPKYLFRKEGQNVTLSCEQNLNHDAMYWYRQDPGQGLRLIYYSQIVNDFQKGDIAEGYSVSREKKESFPLTVTSAQKNPTAFYLCASSMVGQRSQPQHFGDGTRLSIL.

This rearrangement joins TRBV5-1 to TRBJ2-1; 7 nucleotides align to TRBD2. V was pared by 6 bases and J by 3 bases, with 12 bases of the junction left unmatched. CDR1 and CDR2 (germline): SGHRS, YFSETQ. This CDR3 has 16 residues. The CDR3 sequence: CASIGGEGGSYNEQFF. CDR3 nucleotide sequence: TGCGCCAGCATCGGAGGGGAGGGCGGGAGCTACAATGAGCAGTTCTTC.

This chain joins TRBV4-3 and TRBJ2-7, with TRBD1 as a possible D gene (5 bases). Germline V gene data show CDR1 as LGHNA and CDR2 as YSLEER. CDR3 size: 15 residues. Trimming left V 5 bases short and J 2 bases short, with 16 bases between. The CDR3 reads CASSMDISQPYEQYF. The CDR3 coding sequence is TGCGCCAGCAGCATGGACATAAGCCAACCCTACGAGCAGTACTTC.

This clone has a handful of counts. CDR3 DNA: TGTGCCAGCATTGCGGGGCCCAACTCTGGAAACACCATATATTTT. Its translation: CASIAGPNSGNTIYF. This chain connects TRBV6-1 to TRBJ1-3, with D maybe TRBD1 (5 bases). Germline V lookup: CDR1 MNHNS, CDR2 SASEGT. The CDR3 consists of 15 residues. V dropped 7 bases and J dropped 0 bases, with 13 bases sitting between them.

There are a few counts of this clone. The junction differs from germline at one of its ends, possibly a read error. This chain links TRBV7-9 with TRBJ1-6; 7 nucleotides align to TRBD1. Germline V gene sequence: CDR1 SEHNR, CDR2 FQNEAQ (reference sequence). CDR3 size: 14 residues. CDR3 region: CSSRTTGEYSPLHF. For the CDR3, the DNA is TGTTCCAGCAGAACCACAGGGGAATATTCACCCCTCCACTTT.

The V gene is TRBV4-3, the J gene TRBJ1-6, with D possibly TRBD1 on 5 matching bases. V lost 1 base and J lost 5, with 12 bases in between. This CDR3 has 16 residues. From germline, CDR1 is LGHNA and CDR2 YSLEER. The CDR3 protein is CASSQVAGINNSPLHF. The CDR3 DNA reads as TGCGCCAGCAGCCAAGTTGCAGGGATTAATAATTCACCCCTCCACTTT.

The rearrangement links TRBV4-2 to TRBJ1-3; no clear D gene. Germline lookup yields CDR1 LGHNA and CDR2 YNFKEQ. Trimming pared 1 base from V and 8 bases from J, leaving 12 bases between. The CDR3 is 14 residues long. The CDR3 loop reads CASSQARGEDTIYF. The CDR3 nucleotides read TGTGCCAGCAGCCAAGCCCGGGGTGAGGACACCATATATTTT.